Presented here are 2 T cell receptor beta chains from one specimen sequenced in a study of cytomegalovirus exposure and HLA in healthy donors. PCR amplification relied on 60 Vbeta primers (plus 13 Jbeta primers). Clones were read by immunoSEQ multiplex PCR, and TCRdb kept only the in-frame ones, dropping some. Of around 150,000 clones listed, approximately 76% are singletons. Sequenced sample: PBMCs. The origin of the receptors is a man between 60 and 70 years old in good health and CMV-seronegative.

The chain recombines TRBV5-1 with TRBJ1-4; a possible D gene is TRBD1 (6 bases). Germline V gene sequence: CDR1 SGHRS, CDR2 YFSETQ. The CDR3 is 14 residues long. The V and J ends lost 4 bases and 5 bases respectively, with 12 bases between them. CDR3 coding DNA: TGCGCCAGCAGCCGGGGACACCAGAATGAAAAACTGTTTTTT. Protein: CASSRGHQNEKLFF.

This clone was detected once. The sample carries other DNA sequences with the same CDR3. The gene calls are TRBV5-1 and TRBJ2-2; weak D call: TRBD1 (5 bases). V dropped 0 bases and J dropped 8 bases, with 8 bases sitting between them. Germline V gives CDR1 SGHRS, CDR2 YFSETQ. The CDR3 is made up of 13 amino acids. DNA of the CDR3: TGCGCCAGCAGCTTGGAAGGGGCGGGGGAGCTGTTTTTT. Protein: CASSLEGAGELFF.